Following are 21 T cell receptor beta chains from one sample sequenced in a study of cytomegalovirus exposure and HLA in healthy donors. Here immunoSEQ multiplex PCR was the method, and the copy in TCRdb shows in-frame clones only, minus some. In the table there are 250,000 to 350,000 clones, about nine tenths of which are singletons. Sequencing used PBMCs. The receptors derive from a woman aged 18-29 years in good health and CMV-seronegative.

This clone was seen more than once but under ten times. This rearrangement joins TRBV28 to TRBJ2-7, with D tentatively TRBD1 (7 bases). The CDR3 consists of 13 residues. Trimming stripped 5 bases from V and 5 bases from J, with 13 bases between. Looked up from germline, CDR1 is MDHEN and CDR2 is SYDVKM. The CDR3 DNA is TGTGCCAGCAGTCGCCAGGGGGGCCACGAGCAGTACTTC. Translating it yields CASSRQGGHEQYF.

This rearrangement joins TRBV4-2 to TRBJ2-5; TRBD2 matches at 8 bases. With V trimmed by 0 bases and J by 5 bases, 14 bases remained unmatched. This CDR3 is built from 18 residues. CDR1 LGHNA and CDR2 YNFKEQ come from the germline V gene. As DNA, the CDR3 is TGTGCCAGCAGCCAAGATCAGGTTCCGGGAGGGCCAGGGGAGACCCAGTACTTC. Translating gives CASSQDQVPGGPGETQYF.

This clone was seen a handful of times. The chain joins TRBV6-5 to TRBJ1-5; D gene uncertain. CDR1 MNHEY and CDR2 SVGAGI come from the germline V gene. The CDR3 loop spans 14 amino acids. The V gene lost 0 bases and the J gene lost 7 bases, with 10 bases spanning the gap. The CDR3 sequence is CASSYSLGGQPQHF. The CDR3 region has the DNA TGTGCCAGCAGTTACTCGCTGGGAGGACAGCCCCAGCATTTT.

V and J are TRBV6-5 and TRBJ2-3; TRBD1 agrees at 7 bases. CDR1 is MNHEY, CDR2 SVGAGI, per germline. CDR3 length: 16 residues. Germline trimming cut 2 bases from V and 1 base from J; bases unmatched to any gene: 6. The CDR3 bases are TGTGCCAGCAGTTACACCACAGGGGCTCGCACAGATACGCAGTATTTT. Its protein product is CASSYTTGARTDTQYF.

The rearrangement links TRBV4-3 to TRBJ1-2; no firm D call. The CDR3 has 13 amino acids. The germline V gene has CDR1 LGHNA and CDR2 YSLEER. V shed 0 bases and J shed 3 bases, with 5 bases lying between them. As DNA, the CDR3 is TGCGCCAGCAGCCAAGACGTCCACTATGGCTACACCTTC. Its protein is CASSQDVHYGYTF.

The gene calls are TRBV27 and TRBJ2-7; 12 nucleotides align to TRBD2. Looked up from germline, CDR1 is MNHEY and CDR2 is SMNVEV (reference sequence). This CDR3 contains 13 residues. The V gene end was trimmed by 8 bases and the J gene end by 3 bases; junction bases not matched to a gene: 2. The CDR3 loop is CASGLAGIYEQYF. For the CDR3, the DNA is TGTGCCAGCGGACTAGCGGGAATCTACGAGCAGTACTTC.

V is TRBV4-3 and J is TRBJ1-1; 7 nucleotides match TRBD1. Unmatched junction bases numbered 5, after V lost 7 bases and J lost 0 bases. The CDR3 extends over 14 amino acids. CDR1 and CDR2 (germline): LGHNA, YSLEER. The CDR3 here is CASNHRGLNTEAFF. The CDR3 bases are TGCGCCAGCAACCACAGGGGTCTGAACACTGAAGCTTTCTTT.

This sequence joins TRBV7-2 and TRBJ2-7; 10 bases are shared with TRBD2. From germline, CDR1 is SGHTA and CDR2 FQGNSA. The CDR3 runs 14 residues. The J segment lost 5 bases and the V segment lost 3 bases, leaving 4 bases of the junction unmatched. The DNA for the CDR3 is TGTGCCAGCAGCTTCAGTCTAGCGGGAGACGAGCAGTACTTC. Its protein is CASSFSLAGDEQYF.

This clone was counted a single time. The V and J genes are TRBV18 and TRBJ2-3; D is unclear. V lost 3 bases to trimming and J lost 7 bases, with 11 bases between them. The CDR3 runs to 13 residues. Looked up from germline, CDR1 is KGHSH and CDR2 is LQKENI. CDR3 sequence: CASSPSQHNTQYF. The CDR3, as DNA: TGTGCCAGCTCACCTAGCCAACACAATACGCAGTATTTT.

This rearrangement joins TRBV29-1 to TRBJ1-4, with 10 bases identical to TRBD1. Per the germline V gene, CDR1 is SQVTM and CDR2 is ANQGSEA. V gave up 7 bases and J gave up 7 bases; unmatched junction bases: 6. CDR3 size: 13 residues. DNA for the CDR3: TGCAGCGCTCTAGGACAGGGGGGTGAAAAACTGTTTTTT. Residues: CSALGQGGEKLFF.

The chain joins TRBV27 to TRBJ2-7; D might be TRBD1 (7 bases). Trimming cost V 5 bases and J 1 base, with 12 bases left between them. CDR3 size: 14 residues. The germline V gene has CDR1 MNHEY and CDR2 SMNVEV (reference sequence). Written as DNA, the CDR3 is TGTGCCAGCAGTATCAGGGGGGTGTCCTACGAGCAGTACTTC. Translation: CASSIRGVSYEQYF.

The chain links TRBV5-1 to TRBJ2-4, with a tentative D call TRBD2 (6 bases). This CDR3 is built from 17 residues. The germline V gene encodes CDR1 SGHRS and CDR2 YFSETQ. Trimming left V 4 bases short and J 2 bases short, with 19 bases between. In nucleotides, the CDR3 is TGCGCCAGCAGCAACCCTTCCGTCGGGGGTCCCAAAAACATTCAGTACTTC. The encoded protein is CASSNPSVGGPKNIQYF.

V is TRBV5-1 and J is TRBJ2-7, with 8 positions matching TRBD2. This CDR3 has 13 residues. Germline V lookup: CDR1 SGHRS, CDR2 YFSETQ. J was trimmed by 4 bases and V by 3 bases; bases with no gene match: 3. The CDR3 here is CASSWGTSYEQYF. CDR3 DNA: TGCGCCAGCAGCTGGGGGACTAGTTACGAGCAGTACTTC.

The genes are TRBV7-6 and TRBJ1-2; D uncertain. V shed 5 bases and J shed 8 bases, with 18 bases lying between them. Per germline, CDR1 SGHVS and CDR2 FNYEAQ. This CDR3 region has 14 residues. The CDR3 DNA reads TGTGCCAGCAGCCCGGCCCATGCGGGCCTCGGCTACACCTTC. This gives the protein CASSPAHAGLGYTF.

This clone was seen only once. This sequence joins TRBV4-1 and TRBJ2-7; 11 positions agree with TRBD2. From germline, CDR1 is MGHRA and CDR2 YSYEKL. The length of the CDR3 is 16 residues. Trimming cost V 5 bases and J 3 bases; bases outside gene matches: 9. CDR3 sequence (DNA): TGCGCCAGCAGCACTAGCGGGAGTGTCTTGGGCTACGAGCAGTACTTC. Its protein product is CASSTSGSVLGYEQYF.

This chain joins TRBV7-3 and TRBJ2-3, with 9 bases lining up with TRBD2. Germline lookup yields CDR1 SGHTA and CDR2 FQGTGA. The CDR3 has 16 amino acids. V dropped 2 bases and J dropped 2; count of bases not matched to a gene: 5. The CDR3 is CASSLYGLANTDTQYF. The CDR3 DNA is TGTGCCAGCAGCTTATACGGACTAGCGAACACAGATACGCAGTATTTT. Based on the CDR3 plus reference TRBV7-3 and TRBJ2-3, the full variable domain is GAGVSQTPSNKVTEKGKYVELRCDPISGHTALYWYRQSLGQGPEFLIYFQGTGAADDSGLPNDRFFAVRPEGSVSTLKIQRTERGDSAVYLCASSLYGLANTDTQYFGPGTRLTVL.

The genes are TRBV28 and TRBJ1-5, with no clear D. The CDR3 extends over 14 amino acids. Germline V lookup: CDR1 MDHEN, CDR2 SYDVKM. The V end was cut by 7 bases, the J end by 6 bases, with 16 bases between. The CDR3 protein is CASILVGGGQPQHF. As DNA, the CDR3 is TGTGCCAGCATCCTCGTGGGTGGAGGTCAGCCCCAGCATTTT.

The CDR3 sequence is CASSQGESSNYGYTF. In nucleotides, the CDR3 is TGCGCCAGCAGCCAAGGGGAGAGCTCGAACTATGGCTACACCTTC. The chain employs TRBV4-1 and TRBJ1-2; D uncertain. CDR3 size: 15 residues. Trimming removed 1 base from V and 2 bases from J, with 11 bases in between. Germline lookup yields CDR1 MGHRA and CDR2 YSYEKL.

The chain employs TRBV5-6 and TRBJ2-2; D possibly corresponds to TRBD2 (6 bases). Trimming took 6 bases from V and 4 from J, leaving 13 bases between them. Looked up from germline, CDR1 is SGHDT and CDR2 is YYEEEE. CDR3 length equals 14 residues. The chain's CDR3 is CASTTASVTGELFF. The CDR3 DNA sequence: TGTGCCAGCACCACTGCTAGCGTCACCGGGGAGCTGTTTTTT.

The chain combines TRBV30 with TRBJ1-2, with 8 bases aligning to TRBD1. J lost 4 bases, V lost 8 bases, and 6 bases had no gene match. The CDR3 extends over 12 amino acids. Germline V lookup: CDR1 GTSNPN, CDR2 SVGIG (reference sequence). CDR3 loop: CAIGGQGYGYTF. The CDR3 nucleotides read TGTGCCATTGGCGGACAGGGCTATGGCTACACCTTC.

Here the CDR3 reads CASSLTSGNNEQFF. The CDR3 nucleotides read TGTGCCAGCAGTCTTACTAGCGGGAACAATGAGCAGTTCTTC. The rearrangement joins TRBV27 to TRBJ2-1, with 10 nucleotides matching TRBD2. V lost 5 bases to trimming and J lost 5 bases; unmatched junction nucleotides: 3. The CDR3 sequence is 14 residues long. In germline, CDR1 is MNHEY, CDR2 SMNVEV (reference sequence).